Described below is a single TCR beta chain sequence and its context. Its matching antigen is unknown. Germline CDR1 and CDR2: KGHSH and LQKENI. CDR3 size: 17 residues. The V gene end was trimmed by 1 base and the J gene end by 4 bases; junction bases not matched to a gene: 9. The treatment here: over 15 received Ad26.COV2.S at low or high dose, single or two shots; 5 received placebo; per-sample allocation not given. Specimen acquisition occurred on day 63 following the initial vaccine or placebo injection. Whoever gave the sample was an adult aged 18-55 years in Boston. The sample belongs to a study of Ad26.COV2.S vaccination and SARS-CoV-2 variants. Across the whole study: In the study, Ad26.COV2.S was injected intramuscularly once, or twice 56 days apart.

Study observations and caveats: Non-spike TCR breadth was similar in vaccine and placebo recipients.

TCRdb's copy holds only in-frame clones and misses some; the assay was immunoSEQ multiplex PCR. The sample holds 300,000 to 500,000 clones, 70% to 90% seen once. The chain joins TRBV18 to TRBJ1-5; 8 bases fit TRBD1. The sequencing used peripheral blood, collected in a trial of Ad26.COV2.S vaccine versus placebo. The sequence came from a person between 18 and 60 years old who received the Ad26.COV2.S COVID-19 vaccine or a placebo. CDR3 nucleotide sequence: TGTGCCAGCTCACCACTCCCAGGGGGCACAATTAATCAGCCCCAGCATTTT. This sequence encodes CASSPLPGGTINQPQHF.